The present T cell receptor beta chain was sequenced within a study of regulatory T cells in long-lasting Graves disease. Across the study: Graves' patients, diagnosed recently, had received antithyroid drugs under 3 months.

Described time point: newly diagnosed GD, antithyroid drugs for less than 3 months. Extracted RNA from PBMCs served as the source of the TCR library. According to the study, TCR beta libraries were built with iRepertoire HTBI primers and CDR3-region Arm-PCR. TCRdb analysed the multiplex PCR reads with MiXCR anew, one entry per CDR3 protein. The sample lists about 540,000 distinct CDR3 sequences; 13% were seen once. This CDR3 contains 15 residues. Trimming left V 4 bases short and J 1 base short, with 10 bases between. CDR1 and CDR2 from the germline V gene are KGHDR and SFDVKD. This sample was shared with a second study, whose subject was T cells in Graves' hyperthyroidism and ophthalmopathy. From that second work: Subjects aged 18 to 65 presented with newly diagnosed hyperthyroidism of less than 2 months' duration. Patients having uncontrolled infection, another autoimmune disease, pregnancy or lactation were not included. The HTBI primer set served for first-round RT-PCR of the TCR CDR3.

This clonotype originated in a man between 25 and 39 years old with Graves disease. The input for sequencing was peripheral blood mononuclear cells (PBMCs), taken at new diagnosis, from a patient treated with antithyroid drugs. This chain connects TRBV24-1 to TRBJ2-4; D possibly corresponds to TRBD2 (6 bases). CDR3 DNA sequence: TGTGCCACCAGTGAGGGGGGTAGGGCCAAAAACATTCAGTACTTC. Amino acids: CATSEGGRAKNIQYF.